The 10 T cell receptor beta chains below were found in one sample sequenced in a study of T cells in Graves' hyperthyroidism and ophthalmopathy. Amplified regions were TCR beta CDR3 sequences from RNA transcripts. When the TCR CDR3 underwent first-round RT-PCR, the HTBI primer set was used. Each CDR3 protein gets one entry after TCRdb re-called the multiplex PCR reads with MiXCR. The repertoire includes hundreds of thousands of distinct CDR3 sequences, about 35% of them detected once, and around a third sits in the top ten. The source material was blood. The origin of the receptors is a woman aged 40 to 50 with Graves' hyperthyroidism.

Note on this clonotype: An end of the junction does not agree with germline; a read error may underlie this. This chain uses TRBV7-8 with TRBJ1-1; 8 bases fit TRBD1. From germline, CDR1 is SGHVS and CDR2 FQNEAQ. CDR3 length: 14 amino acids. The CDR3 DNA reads TGCGCCAGCAGCCAGACAGGGGTGGTCACTGAAGCTTTCTTT. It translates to CASSQTGVVTEAFF.

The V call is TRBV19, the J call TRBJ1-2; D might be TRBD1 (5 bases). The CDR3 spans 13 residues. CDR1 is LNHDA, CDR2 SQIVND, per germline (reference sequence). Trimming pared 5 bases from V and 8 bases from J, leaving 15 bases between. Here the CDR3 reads CASSAGQGGGYTF. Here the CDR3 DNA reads TGTGCCAGTAGTGCCGGGCAGGGAGGGGGCTACACCTTC.

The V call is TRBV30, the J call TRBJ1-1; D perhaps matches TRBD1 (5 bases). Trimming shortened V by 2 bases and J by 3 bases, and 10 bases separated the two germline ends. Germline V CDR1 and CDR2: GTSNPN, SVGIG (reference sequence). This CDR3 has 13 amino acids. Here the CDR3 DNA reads TGTGCCTGGAGTTATGACAGTTACACTGAAGCTTTCTTT. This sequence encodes CAWSYDSYTEAFF.

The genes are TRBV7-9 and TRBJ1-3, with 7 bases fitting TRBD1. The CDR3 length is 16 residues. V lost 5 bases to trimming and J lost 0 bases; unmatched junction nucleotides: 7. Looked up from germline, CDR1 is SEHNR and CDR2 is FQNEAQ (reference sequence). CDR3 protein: CASSRWDSFSGNTIYF. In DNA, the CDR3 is TGTGCCAGCAGCCGCTGGGACAGTTTCTCTGGAAACACCATATATTTT. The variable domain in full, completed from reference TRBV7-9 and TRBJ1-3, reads DTGVSQNPRHKITKRGQNVTFRCDPISEHNRLYWYRQTLGQGPEFLTYFQNEAQLEKSRLLSDRFSAERPKGSFSTLEIQRTEQGDSAMYLCASSRWDSFSGNTIYFGEGSWLTVV.

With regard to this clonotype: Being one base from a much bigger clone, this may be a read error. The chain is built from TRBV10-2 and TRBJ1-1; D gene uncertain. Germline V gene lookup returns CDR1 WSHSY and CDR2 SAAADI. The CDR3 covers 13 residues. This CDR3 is CASADWAYTEAFF. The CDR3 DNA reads TGTGCCAGCGCGGACTGGGCGTACACTGAAGCTTTCTTT.

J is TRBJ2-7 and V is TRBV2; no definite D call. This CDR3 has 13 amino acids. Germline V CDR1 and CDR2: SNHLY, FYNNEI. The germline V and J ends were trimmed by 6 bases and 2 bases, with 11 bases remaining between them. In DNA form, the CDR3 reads TGTGCCAGCAGCTTGGGGATTCCCTACGAGCAGTACTTC. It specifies CASSLGIPYEQYF.

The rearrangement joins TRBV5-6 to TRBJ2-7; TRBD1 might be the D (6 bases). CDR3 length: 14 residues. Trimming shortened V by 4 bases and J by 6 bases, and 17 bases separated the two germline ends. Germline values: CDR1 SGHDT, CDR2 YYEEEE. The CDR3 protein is CASSRGTSGSEQYF. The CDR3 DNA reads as TGTGCCAGCAGCCGAGGGACATCCGGATCCGAGCAGTACTTC. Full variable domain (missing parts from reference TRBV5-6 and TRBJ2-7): DAGVTQSPTHLIKTRGQQVTLRCSPKSGHDTVSWYQQALGQGPQFIFQYYEEEERQRGNFPDRFSGHQFPNYSSELNVNALLLGDSALYLCASSRGTSGSEQYFGPGTRLTVT.

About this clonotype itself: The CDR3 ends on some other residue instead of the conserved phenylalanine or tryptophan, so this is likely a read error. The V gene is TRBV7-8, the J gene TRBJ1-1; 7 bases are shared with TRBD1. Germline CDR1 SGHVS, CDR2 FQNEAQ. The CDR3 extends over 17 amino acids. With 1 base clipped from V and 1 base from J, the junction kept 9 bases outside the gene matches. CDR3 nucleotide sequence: TGTGCCAGCAGCTTAGACTATCTGGGACAGAAGAACACTGAAGCTTTCTCT. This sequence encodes CASSLDYLGQKNTEAFS.

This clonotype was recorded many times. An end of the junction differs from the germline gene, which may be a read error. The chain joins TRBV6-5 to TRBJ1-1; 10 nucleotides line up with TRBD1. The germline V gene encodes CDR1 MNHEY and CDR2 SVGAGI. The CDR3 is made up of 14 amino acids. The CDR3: CASSFRTGGTEAFF. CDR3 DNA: TGTGCCAGTAGTTTCCGGACAGGGGGCACTGAAGCTTTCTTT.

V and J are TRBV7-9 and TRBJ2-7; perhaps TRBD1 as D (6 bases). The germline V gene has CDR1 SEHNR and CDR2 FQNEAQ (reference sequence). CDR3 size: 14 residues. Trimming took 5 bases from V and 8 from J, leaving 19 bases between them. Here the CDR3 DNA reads TGTGCCAGCAGCGAACTACAGGGCAGGAGCCAGCAGTACTTC. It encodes CASSELQGRSQQYF.